This entry concerns a single T cell receptor beta chain. Its specificity is unknown. The data originate from a study of vaccination and CD4 T cells after COVID-19. Treatment described: roughly ten-day PBMC culture with coronavirus spike peptide pools or control peptides (ViraFEST assay). The Oncomine TCR Beta short-read assay was applied to DNA of cultured CD4+ T cells. TCRdb reanalysed the PCR reads using MiXCR and keeps one entry per CDR3 protein. The table lists about 19,000 distinct CDR3 sequences, approximately 31% of them singletons. V lost 2 bases, J lost 0 bases, and 11 bases lay in between. This CDR3 contains 16 residues.

The chain recombines TRBV12-3 or TRBV12-4 with TRBJ1-3; D is unclear. Sequencing was done on a sample of cultured CD4+ T cells from blood. The sequence derives from a human donor with COVID-19. The CDR3, as DNA: TGTGCCAGCAGTTTACTGGGCCTTATCTCTGGAAACACCATATATTTT. This encodes CASSLLGLISGNTIYF.